Sequencing of this TCR beta chain was carried out in a study of shared clonotypes between healthy human individuals. Study-level background: Contributing individuals were two females and a few males aged 18 to 49.

Measured with immunoSEQ multiplex PCR; TCRdb has only the in-frame clones, and not every one. Among 1,500,000 or so clones listed, about 96% were seen once. CDR3 length equals 14 residues. V was cut by 3 bases and J by 0 bases, with 6 bases left in between. Germline-derived CDR1 and CDR2 are LNHNV and YYDKDF (reference sequence). The chain carries TRBV15 and TRBJ1-5; D is ambiguous. Sequences were obtained from naive CD4+ T cells sorted from blood. As to subset: CD45RA+ positively selected. This receptor was identified in a man in his thirties or forties in good health. CDR3 DNA sequence: TGTGCCACCAGCAGGACATCTAGCAATCAGCCCCAGCATTTT. It translates to CATSRTSSNQPQHF.